These T cell receptor beta chains were read from a single sample in a study of blood T cell repertoires in COVID-19. Measured with immunoSEQ multiplex PCR; TCRdb has only the in-frame clones, and not every one. The sample contains about 360,000 clones, around 87% of which appear only once. The sequencing sample was made of PBMCs or T cells enriched from blood (not recorded which). The receptors come from a man younger than 45 who had recovered from COVID-19. Each CDR3 is given with its conserved first and last residue.

j_gene	v_gene	CDR3aa
TRBJ1-2	TRBV5-4	CASSRQGRDGYTF
TRBJ2-7	TRBV18	CASSPRAAGQGSYEQYF
TRBJ2-7	TRBV5-1	CASSLNSLYYEQYF
TRBJ1-5	TRBV6-5	CASQVGQGLQPQHF
TRBJ1-1	TRBV10-3	CAITGGQMNTEAFF
TRBJ1-2	TRBV19	CATSGLSYGYTF
TRBJ2-1	TRBV10-2	CASILTSGGGGEQFF
TRBJ1-1	TRBV10-2	CASRQGDTEAFF
TRBJ2-4	TRBV10-3	CAISGGGELLAKNIQYF
TRBJ1-4	TRBV5-4	CASSRTGGAGEKLFF
TRBJ1-4	TRBV28	CASSVGGQGPYGEKLFF
TRBJ1-4	TRBV15	CATSRGSHTNEKLFF
TRBJ2-2	TRBV7-8	CASSFVRSPARANTGELFF
TRBJ1-6	TRBV5-1	CASSLMGQSNSPLHF
TRBJ1-2	TRBV6-5	CASSQQGNYGYTF
TRBJ1-2	TRBV30	CAWSPGSRNGYTF
TRBJ1-6	TRBV11-3	CASSFPNSPLHF
TRBJ1-1	TRBV4-2	CASSRGTGDTEAFF
TRBJ2-1	TRBV19	CASSTRDTTEQFF
TRBJ2-1	TRBV9	CASSALAGTYNEQFF
TRBJ2-1	TRBV27	CASSLGSSGANEQFF
TRBJ1-1	TRBV12-3/TRBV12-4	CASSFGGSTEAFF
TRBJ1-1	TRBV7-2	CASSLGRPEAFF
TRBJ2-7	TRBV11-2	CASSFSLAGGHEQYF
TRBJ2-5	TRBV6-5	CASSYGGQGMGKTQYF
TRBJ2-1	TRBV9	CASSVAPPGSPTYNEQFF
TRBJ1-6	TRBV2	CASSVQGSPLHF
TRBJ1-6	TRBV11-2	CASSLAGGGSPLHF
TRBJ1-4	TRBV7-9	CASSLEGQGSEKLFF
TRBJ1-1	TRBV12-3/TRBV12-4	CASSFREFAEAFF
TRBJ2-1	TRBV3-1/TRBV3-2	CASSKPDRAEQFF
TRBJ1-2	TRBV19	CASSIGSGQGLGYTF
TRBJ2-3	TRBV20-1	CSAKTGDTQYF
TRBJ1-2	TRBV6-6	CASSRRPVGQGERSGYTF
TRBJ1-1	TRBV5-1	CASSLGQGSEAFF
TRBJ1-6	TRBV19	CASSLSIRGLGSPLHF
TRBJ2-5	TRBV6-5	CASSALAFGETQYF
TRBJ2-5	TRBV9	CASSAQSGNTETQYF
TRBJ2-3	TRBV21-1	CASSKGRGARTDTQYF
TRBJ1-2	TRBV19	CASSQTVEGGYTF
TRBJ1-3	TRBV7-8	CASSLTGGNSYSGNTIYF
TRBJ1-4	TRBV5-5	CASSYDRVNEKLFF
TRBJ1-2	TRBV5-5	CASSRQGNYGYTF
TRBJ2-7	TRBV29-1	CSVEGGEEPYEQYF
TRBJ1-1	TRBV27	CASSFGGRGGTEAFF
TRBJ2-1	TRBV20-1	CSAQAREQFF
TRBJ1-5	TRBV6-1	CASSGRRGREEPQHF
TRBJ1-1	TRBV4-1	CASSQGQLEAFF
TRBJ2-2	TRBV5-1	CASNTGTGGPLGTGELFF
TRBJ1-6	TRBV4-2	CASSQGGSQGNSPLHF
TRBJ1-1	TRBV3-1/TRBV3-2	CASSLTGKGAEAFF
TRBJ1-6	TRBV5-8	CASSFGEHYNSPLHF
TRBJ2-2	TRBV9	CASSVGAGANTGELFF
TRBJ1-1	TRBV12-5	CASGSPSGEGVNTEAFF